A single sample gave rise to the 21 T cell receptor delta chains below, sequenced in a study of gamma-delta T cells after stem cell transplantation. TCRdb reanalyzed the RT-PCR reads using CATT. In the table there are about 1,300 delta-chain clones, roughly a sixth of which are singletons. The sequencing sample was made of gamma-delta T cells. These receptors were taken from a human donor. It is not recorded whose cells these are; they may come from a transplant donor.

This clone came up a few times. With only one base between it and a far larger clone, this is likely a read error. This sample includes further DNA sequences coding for the same CDR3. The J gene is TRDJ1, the V gene TRDV2, with D possibly matching TRDD3 (5 bases). V dropped 0 bases and J dropped 4 bases, with 23 bases sitting between them. Germline V CDR1 and CDR2: GEAIGNYY, EKD. The CDR3 is 18 amino acids. DNA of the CDR3: TGTGCCTGTGACACCACGGGATCAGGATTCAAGGAATACGATAAACTCATCTTT. This sequence encodes CACDTTGSGFKEYDKLIF.

V usage is TRDV2 and J usage is TRDJ1, with 8 bases fitting TRDD3. V was pared by 1 base and J by 3 bases, with 18 bases of the junction left unmatched. The CDR3 contains 19 residues. From germline, CDR1 is GEAIGNYY and CDR2 EKD. The CDR3 loop is CACDTVLGATLGGADKLIF. DNA for the CDR3: TGTGCCTGTGACACTGTACTGGGGGCTACGTTGGGAGGTGCCGATAAACTCATCTTT.

This clone was seen more than once but under ten times. V and J are TRDV2 and TRDJ3, with 9 bases that match TRDD3. There are 17 residues in the CDR3. V dropped 3 bases and J dropped 1; count of bases not matched to a gene: 3. Germline V gene lookup returns CDR1 GEAIGNYY and CDR2 EKD. CDR3 loop: CACDFTGGSWDTRQMFF. As DNA, the CDR3 is TGTGCCTGTGACTTTACTGGGGGATCCTGGGACACCCGACAGATGTTTTTC.

This clone was observed a handful of times. A read error may be the cause here, since a much bigger clone is one base away. The chain combines TRDV2 with TRDJ3; TRDD3 aligns across 12 bases. The CDR3 contains 21 residues. Germline CDR1 is GEAIGNYY and CDR2 is EKD. CDR3 sequence reads: CACDTLLGDTNGSWNTRQMFF. The CDR3 nucleotides read TGTGCCTGTGACACCCTACTGGGGGATACCAATGGCTCCTGGAACACCCGACAGATGTTTTTC.

There are a few counts of this clone. The chain couples TRDV2 to TRDJ1; 10 nucleotides line up with TRDD3. The CDR3 is 20 residues long. The V gene's germline CDR1 is GEAIGNYY and CDR2 EKD. Trimming took 0 bases from V and 0 from J; bases not matched to a gene: 15. For the CDR3, the DNA is TGTGCCTGTGACACCGTTTTCGGTACTGGGGGATCTACTTACACCGATAAACTCATCTTT. This translates into CACDTVFGTGGSTYTDKLIF.

This clone was detected only a few times. A far larger clone is a single base away, which makes a read error likely. The V gene is TRDV2, the J gene TRDJ1; weak D call: TRDD3 (5 bases). CDR3 size: 18 residues. The germline V gene encodes CDR1 GEAIGNYY and CDR2 EKD. For the CDR3, the DNA is TGTGCCTGTGACACCACGGGATCGGGATTCAAGGAATACGATGAACTCATCTTT. Protein: CACDTTGSGFKEYDELIF.

V usage is TRDV2 and J usage is TRDJ1, with 13 bases identical to TRDD3. The germline V gene has CDR1 GEAIGNYY and CDR2 EKD. Germline trimming cut 0 bases from V and 11 bases from J; bases unmatched to any gene: 35. The CDR3 is 24 amino acids. In DNA, the CDR3 is TGTGCCTGTGACACCGCGCGTTTTAATTTCCCGTCTACTGGGGGATACGAGGAGAGAAGTAGTCTCATCTTT. It translates to CACDTARFNFPSTGGYEERSSLIF.

This clone is categorized as large. J is TRDJ3 and V is TRDV2; 12 bases fit TRDD3. After removal of 0 bases from V and 0 bases from J, the junction contained 8 bases not matched to a gene. CDR3 length: 21 residues. Germline CDR1 and CDR2: GEAIGNYY and EKD. The DNA of the CDR3 is TGTGCCTGTGACACCCTACTGGGGGATACCAATGGCTCCTGGGACACCCGACAGATGTTTTTC. Amino acid sequence: CACDTLLGDTNGSWDTRQMFF.

This clone showed up just a few times. This chain connects TRDV2 to TRDJ1; 11 bases line up with TRDD3. The CDR3 runs 15 residues. V was clipped by 6 bases and J by 2 bases; unmatched bases: 7. Per the germline V gene, CDR1 is GEAIGNYY and CDR2 is EKD. This CDR3 reads CACSLLGDRTDKLIF. CDR3 coding DNA: TGTGCCTGTTCCCTACTGGGGGATAGGACCGATAAACTCATCTTT.

The genes are TRDV2 and TRDJ3; 8 bases align to TRDD3. The V gene end was trimmed by 0 bases and the J gene end by 0 bases; junction bases not matched to a gene: 12. The CDR3 is 21 amino acids. The germline gives CDR1 GEAIGNYY, CDR2 EKD. CDR3 in DNA: TGTGCCTGTGACACCGCAGGAGTGGGGGATCCTCACTCCTGGGACACCCGACAGATGTTTTTC. Protein product: CACDTAGVGDPHSWDTRQMFF.

In the case of this clone: With only one base between it and a far larger clone, this is likely a read error. The chain recombines TRDV2 with TRDJ1; the match to TRDD3 covers 13 bases. There are 22 residues in the CDR3. J was trimmed by 0 bases and V by 0 bases; bases with no gene match: 18. Looked up from germline, CDR1 is GEAIGNYY and CDR2 is EKD. The CDR3 reads CACDTLILGDTPTNMDTDKLIF. The CDR3 DNA follows: TGTGCCTGTGACACCCTTATACTGGGGGATACGCCCACTAATATGGACACCGATAAACTCATCTTT.

This clone was seen a few times. This chain links TRDV2 with TRDJ3; 9 nucleotides match TRDD3. CDR3 size: 18 residues. Germline lookup yields CDR1 GEAIGNYY and CDR2 EKD. The junction had 5 bases not matched to a gene; V was cut back by 3 bases and J by 0 bases. This CDR3 is CACDYWGNRSWDTRQMFF. The CDR3 coding sequence is TGTGCCTGTGACTACTGGGGGAATCGCTCCTGGGACACCCGACAGATGTTTTTC.

By frequency in the sample, this clone is large (0.1 to 1%). This specimen includes other DNA sequences encoding the same CDR3. V and J are TRDV2 and TRDJ1; 12 positions agree with TRDD3. V was clipped by 0 bases and J by 2 bases; unmatched bases: 15. The CDR3 has 20 residues. Germline CDR1 and CDR2: GEAIGNYY and EKD. DNA of the CDR3: TGTGCCTGTGACACCCTTTCTGGGGGATACGCGGCCGACGAAACCGATAAACTCATCTTT. This gives the protein CACDTLSGGYAADETDKLIF.

This clone is labeled large. This same CDR3 is encoded by further DNA sequences in the sample. V and J are TRDV2 and TRDJ1; a weak D match, TRDD3 (6 bases). The length of the CDR3 is 15 residues. Trimming cost V 1 base and J 6 bases, with 17 bases left between them. The germline CDR1 and CDR2 sequences are GEAIGNYY and EKD. The CDR3 DNA reads TGTGCCTGTGACACTTTAGGGGGAACTGTCAATAAACTCATCTTT. Protein sequence: CACDTLGGTVNKLIF.

This clone was counted only a few times. The chain recombines TRDV2 with TRDJ3; TRDD3 matches at 9 bases. Germline CDR1 GEAIGNYY, CDR2 EKD. V shed 2 bases, J shed 0 bases, and the junction held 13 bases outside the gene matches. The CDR3 extends over 21 amino acids. CDR3 DNA sequence: TGTGCCTGTGACAAAGTTCGGGGGGATACCCGAGCCTCCTGGGACACCCGACAGATGTTTTTC. It encodes CACDKVRGDTRASWDTRQMFF.

This clone was counted a few times. A far larger clone is only one base removed, so a read error is likely. This sample includes further DNA sequences coding for the same CDR3. CDR3 coding DNA: TGTGCCTGCGAAGCTCTGGGGGATGATAAACTCATCTTT. This gives the protein CACEALGDDKLIF. The chain combines TRDV2 with TRDJ1; 9 nucleotides align to TRDD3. V shed 7 bases and J 5 bases; nucleotides not matched to a gene: 7. Germline V CDR1 and CDR2: GEAIGNYY, EKD. This CDR3 is built from 13 residues.

This clone was found a few times. This chain joins TRDV2 and TRDJ1, with TRDD3 identical over 7 bases. Germline lookup yields CDR1 GEAIGNYY and CDR2 EKD. J lost 0 bases, V lost 0 bases, and 18 bases had no gene match. The CDR3 contains 20 residues. CDR3 sequence (DNA): TGTGCCTGTGACACCATCTCGTCCTCTGGGGGGTACGATCACACCGATAAACTCATCTTT. Translating gives CACDTISSSGGYDHTDKLIF.

This clone was observed a handful of times. The chain links TRDV2 to TRDJ3; the match to TRDD3 covers 7 bases. J gave up 1 base and V 0 bases, and 26 bases lay outside the gene matches. This CDR3 region has 25 residues. CDR1 is GEAIGNYY, CDR2 EKD, per germline. The CDR3 bases are TGTGCCTGTGACACCGTGGCCTTTTCCCCTACTGGGGTTCCGACGGGTTCCTGGGACACCCGACAGATGTTTTTC. The encoded protein is CACDTVAFSPTGVPTGSWDTRQMFF.

The CDR3 sequence is CACDTLEGGDTDKLIF. The CDR3 region has the DNA TGTGCCTGTGACACCCTAGAGGGGGGTGACACCGATAAACTCATCTTT. The chain joins TRDV2 to TRDJ1; perhaps TRDD3 as D (5 bases). Germline V CDR1 and CDR2: GEAIGNYY, EKD. The CDR3 totals 16 residues. Trimming stripped 0 bases from V and 0 bases from J, with 13 bases between.

This clone is judged large. The chain employs TRDV2 and TRDJ1, with D tentatively TRDD3 (5 bases). The CDR3 extends over 18 amino acids. Germline CDR1 is GEAIGNYY and CDR2 is EKD. V lost 3 bases and J lost 0, with 22 bases in between. The CDR3 coding sequence is TGTGCCTGTGACTGGCTGTCCTCCGGGGGCCCTTACACCGATAAACTCATCTTT. Translated, it gives CACDWLSSGGPYTDKLIF.

This clone has only a few counts. The chain has TRDV2 and TRDJ1, with 8 bases matching TRDD3. The CDR3 sequence is 15 residues long. V dropped 4 bases and J dropped 4; count of bases not matched to a gene: 10. Per the germline V gene, CDR1 is GEAIGNYY and CDR2 is EKD. CDR3 sequence reads: CACESLLGARDKLIF. The DNA for the CDR3 is TGTGCCTGTGAGTCCTTACTGGGGGCTCGCGATAAACTCATCTTT.